This T cell receptor beta chain is drawn from a study of T-cell memory formation after mild COVID-19. Looking at the study overall: TCR clusters were mostly confined to one donor each. Study results and caveats: Some SARS-CoV-2-responding clones were already detected in memory before infection. Day 15 to 85 contractors were CD4/CD8 balanced; later expanders leaned CD4+. Specificity for SARS-CoV-2 was not confirmed among the second-wave clones peaking on day 37.

In its sample, this clonotype was seen a few times. The antigen remains unidentified. V lost 2 bases to trimming and J lost 0 bases; unmatched junction nucleotides: 5. The CDR3 totals 16 residues. Germline CDR1 SGHRS, CDR2 YFSETQ. TCRdb re-derived calls from the 5' RACE reads in MiXCR, one entry per CDR3 protein. The sample holds around 82,000 distinct CDR3 sequences; about 13% are singletons and the top ten take around two fifths. The sequencing sample was made of PBMCs or a T cell subset sorted from them (not recorded which). This chain uses TRBV5-1 with TRBJ2-4, with 7 bases that match TRBD2. This clonotype was sampled from a man aged 18 to 30 who had mild COVID-19 (a few samples of this study predate the infection). Cell type and time point are not known. DNA of the CDR3: TGCGCCAGCAGCTTCGTTAGCGGGCTAGCCAAAAACATTCAGTACTTC. It translates to CASSFVSGLAKNIQYF.